Presented here are 27 T cell receptor beta chains from one specimen sequenced in a study of Ad26.COV2.S vaccination and SARS-CoV-2 variants. Treatment defined: some 20 received Ad26.COV2.S at low or high dose, single or two shots; roughly five received placebo; per-sample allocation not given. Day 63 after the first injection of vaccine or placebo was the sampling time. Measured with immunoSEQ multiplex PCR; TCRdb has only the in-frame clones, and not every one. Found here are roughly 700,000 clones, more than 70% of them singletons; the top ten hold around 1.4%. The source material was peripheral blood, sampled in a trial of Ad26.COV2.S vaccine versus placebo. The receptors here all came from a person aged 18-60 years who received the Ad26.COV2.S COVID-19 vaccine or a placebo.

The gene calls are TRBV18 and TRBJ1-4; 9 bases fit TRBD1. V lost 4 bases to trimming and J lost 8 bases; unmatched junction nucleotides: 5. This CDR3 region has 14 residues. CDR1 and CDR2 (germline): KGHSH, LQKENI. The CDR3: CASSQTGGGEKLFF. The CDR3 region has the DNA TGTGCCAGCTCACAGACAGGGGGTGGCGAAAAACTGTTTTTT. The whole variable domain, remainder taken from reference TRBV18 and TRBJ1-4, is NAGVMQNPRHLVRRRGQEARLRCSPMKGHSHVYWYRQLPEEGLKFMVYLQKENIIDESGMPKERFSAEFPKEGPSILRIQQVVRGDSAAYFCASSQTGGGEKLFFGSGTQLSVL.

V is TRBV4-2 and J is TRBJ1-2; D perhaps matches TRBD1 (6 bases). This CDR3 is 16 amino acids long. CDR1 is LGHNA, CDR2 YNFKEQ, per germline. With 0 bases removed from V and 8 bases from J, the gap between germline ends came to 19 bases. The CDR3 spells CASSQDQQGIGPGYTF. In DNA, the CDR3 is TGTGCCAGCAGCCAAGATCAACAGGGAATCGGCCCAGGCTACACCTTC.

The CDR3 DNA sequence: TGTGCCAGCAGTAGGGGACAGGGGATGGGTCAGCCCCAGCATTTT. It is translated as CASSRGQGMGQPQHF. The rearrangement uses TRBV6-2 or TRBV6-3 and TRBJ1-5; 10 bases fit TRBD1. The CDR3 contains 15 residues. Germline trimming cut 5 bases from V and 6 bases from J; bases unmatched to any gene: 7. Germline V lookup: CDR1 MNHEY, CDR2 SVGEGT.

This clone has more than one count but fewer than ten. V is TRBV27 and J is TRBJ2-7; a possible D gene is TRBD1 (5 bases). From germline, CDR1 is MNHEY and CDR2 SMNVEV (reference sequence). V lost 2 bases and J 3 bases, leaving 8 bases between the germline ends. The length of the CDR3 is 13 residues. The CDR3 is CASSLGAHYEQYF. DNA for the CDR3: TGTGCCAGCAGTTTAGGGGCGCACTACGAGCAGTACTTC.

The rearrangement links TRBV27 to TRBJ2-7; unclear D gene. Germline CDR1 is MNHEY and CDR2 is SMNVEV (reference sequence). Between the trimmed V and J ends, which lost 6 bases and 1 base, there was a span of 13 bases. CDR3 length: 14 amino acids. The CDR3 reads CASSFAGLSYEQYF. For the CDR3, the DNA is TGTGCCAGCAGCTTTGCCGGTCTTTCCTACGAGCAGTACTTC.

J is TRBJ1-2 and V is TRBV15, with D uncertain. The CDR3 contains 14 residues. V gave up 0 bases and J gave up 6 bases, with 11 bases separating them. Germline V lookup: CDR1 LNHNV, CDR2 YYDKDF (reference sequence). The CDR3 reads CATSRDQMGNGYTF. CDR3 in DNA: TGTGCCACCAGCAGAGATCAGATGGGGAATGGCTACACCTTC.

The rearrangement links TRBV6-2 or TRBV6-3 to TRBJ2-7; 8 bases are a match to TRBD1. Germline CDR1 and CDR2: MNHEY and SVGEGT. The ends lost 5 bases at V and 5 bases at J; junction bases unmatched: 11. The length of the CDR3 is 15 residues. The CDR3 reads CASSPADRDSNEQYF. Written as DNA, the CDR3 is TGTGCCAGCAGTCCCGCGGACAGGGATTCTAACGAGCAGTACTTC.

The chain carries TRBV3-1 (or the pseudogene TRBV3-2) and TRBJ2-5, with 8 bases that match TRBD1. Germline V gene data show CDR1 as LGHDT and CDR2 as YNNKEL (reference sequence). This CDR3 is built from 16 residues. The V gene end was trimmed by 2 bases and the J gene end by 3 bases; junction bases not matched to a gene: 8. The CDR3 protein is CASSQIRDRPKETQYF. CDR3 DNA: TGTGCCAGCAGCCAAATCAGGGACAGGCCGAAAGAGACCCAGTACTTC.

The genes are TRBV27 and TRBJ2-6; D unclear. The germline gives CDR1 MNHEY, CDR2 SMNVEV (reference sequence). This CDR3 has 18 residues. The V and J ends lost 2 bases and 1 base respectively, with 15 bases between them. This chain's CDR3 is CASSLAAGRPSGANVLTF. The CDR3 bases are TGTGCCAGCAGTTTAGCGGCCGGAAGACCGTCTGGGGCCAACGTCCTGACTTTC.

In the case of this clone: The same CDR3 arises from other DNA sequences in this sample as well. The chain combines TRBV7-9 with TRBJ1-1; D is uncertain. CDR1 SEHNR and CDR2 FQNEAQ come from the germline V gene (reference sequence). Trimming removed 1 base from V and 5 bases from J, with 8 bases in between. The CDR3 consists of 13 residues. The CDR3 nucleotides are TGTGCCAGCAGCTTAGGCGGAGGAACTGAAGCTTTCTTT. Its protein product is CASSLGGGTEAFF.

This chain links TRBV27 with TRBJ2-1; no reliable D call. With 8 bases removed from V and 3 bases from J, the gap between germline ends came to 2 bases. Germline values: CDR1 MNHEY, CDR2 SMNVEV (reference sequence). CDR3 length: 10 residues. CDR3 nucleotides: TGTGCCAGCGGCTACAATGAGCAGTTCTTC. This translates into CASGYNEQFF.

The chain uses TRBV19 and TRBJ2-2; 11 bases align to TRBD2. V lost 5 bases to trimming and J lost 5 bases; unmatched junction nucleotides: 13. This CDR3 is 18 amino acids long. Germline V lookup: CDR1 LNHDA, CDR2 SQIVND (reference sequence). CDR3 DNA sequence: TGTGCCAGTAGTGCCGGGCGCTCTAGCGGGAGGTGGACCGGGGAGCTGTTTTTT. It specifies CASSAGRSSGRWTGELFF.

This chain links TRBV5-8 with TRBJ2-7; 9 bases fit TRBD1. The CDR3 consists of 14 residues. The V and J ends lost 3 bases and 3 bases, in that order; junction bases with no gene match: 4. Germline V lookup: CDR1 SGHTS, CDR2 YDEGEE. In nucleotides, the CDR3 is TGTGCCAGCAGCTCCGGGACAGGGTACTACGAGCAGTACTTC. This sequence encodes CASSSGTGYYEQYF.

V gene TRBV30 combines with J gene TRBJ2-5, with 8 positions matching TRBD1. The germline gives CDR1 GTSNPN, CDR2 SVGIG (reference sequence). CDR3 size: 14 residues. J gave up 2 bases and V 2 bases, and 4 bases lay outside the gene matches. Here the CDR3 reads CAWSPGTGQETQYF. CDR3 bases: TGTGCCTGGAGTCCCGGGACAGGTCAAGAGACCCAGTACTTC. Full variable domain (rest looked up from reference TRBV30 and TRBJ2-5): SQTIHQWPATLVQPVGSPLSLECTVEGTSNPNLYWYRQAAGRGLQLLFYSVGIGQISSEVPQNLSASRPQDRQFILSSKKLLLSDSGFYLCAWSPGTGQETQYFGPGTRLLVL.

The table lists this clone with a count of one. This chain joins TRBV7-9 and TRBJ2-1; D perhaps matches TRBD2 (7 bases). This CDR3 is built from 15 residues. V lost 5 bases and J lost 10, with 21 bases in between. Germline lookup yields CDR1 SEHNR and CDR2 FQNEAQ (reference sequence). CDR3 sequence reads: CASSPPRRGPVEQFF. The CDR3 nucleotides read TGTGCCAGCAGCCCCCCGCGGCGGGGGCCGGTGGAGCAGTTCTTC.

This clone has at least ten counts. The genes are TRBV7-9 and TRBJ2-7; no firm D call. V gave up 5 bases and J gave up 2 bases, with 16 bases separating them. CDR1 is SEHNR, CDR2 FQNEAQ, per germline (reference sequence). The CDR3 runs 15 residues. The CDR3 region has the DNA TGTGCCAGCAGCCAGAGAACTGTAGGGACCTACGAGCAGTACTTC. Its translation is CASSQRTVGTYEQYF.

The chain recombines TRBV7-9 with TRBJ2-7, with 8 bases that match TRBD2. This CDR3 has 16 amino acids. The junction had 12 bases not matched to a gene; V was cut back by 7 bases and J by 1 base. CDR1 and CDR2 from the germline V gene are SEHNR and FQNEAQ (reference sequence). CDR3 bases: TGTGCCAGCACCCTTAGTAGCGGGACGATATCCTACGAGCAGTACTTC. Its translation is CASTLSSGTISYEQYF. Complete variable domain (other parts from reference TRBV7-9 and TRBJ2-7): DTGVSQNPRHKITKRGQNVTFRCDPISEHNRLYWYRQTLGQGPEFLTYFQNEAQLEKSRLLSDRFSAERPKGSFSTLEIQRTEQGDSAMYLCASTLSSGTISYEQYFGPGTRLTVT.

The chain has TRBV28 and TRBJ2-3; D is uncertain. In germline, CDR1 is MDHEN, CDR2 SYDVKM. The CDR3 has 15 amino acids. Deletions cut 1 base from V and 2 bases from J, with 10 bases between. The CDR3 sequence is CASSLSWGFTDTQYF. DNA of the CDR3: TGTGCCAGCAGTTTATCTTGGGGATTCACAGATACGCAGTATTTT.

The chain combines TRBV2 with TRBJ2-2; 14 bases agree with TRBD2. Germline V lookup: CDR1 SNHLY, CDR2 FYNNEI. The ends lost 7 bases at V and 3 bases at J; junction bases unmatched: 10. The CDR3 has 18 amino acids. CDR3 protein: CASMKGLAGVDYTGELFF. The CDR3 DNA reads as TGTGCCAGCATGAAGGGACTAGCGGGAGTCGATTACACCGGGGAGCTGTTTTTT. Supplemented by reference TRBV2 and TRBJ2-2, the full variable domain reads EPEVTQTPSHQVTQMGQEVILRCVPISNHLYFYWYRQILGQKVEFLVSFYNNEISEKSEIFDDQFSVERPDGSNFTLKIRSTKLEDSAMYFCASMKGLAGVDYTGELFFGEGSRLTVL.

The chain employs TRBV27 and TRBJ2-5, with a tentative D call TRBD2 (6 bases). V lost 0 bases and J 2 bases, leaving 10 bases between the germline ends. The CDR3 is made up of 15 amino acids. Germline V gene lookup returns CDR1 MNHEY and CDR2 SMNVEV (reference sequence). In DNA form, the CDR3 reads TGTGCCAGCAGTTTATCGGAGGGTCGTCAAGAGACCCAGTACTTC. It specifies CASSLSEGRQETQYF.

The V gene is TRBV19, the J gene TRBJ2-1; 8 positions match TRBD1. Germline V lookup: CDR1 LNHDA, CDR2 SQIVND (reference sequence). The trim removed 6 bases at V and 7 bases at J, leaving 8 bases unmatched. This CDR3 has 14 amino acids. Written as DNA, the CDR3 is TGTGCCAGTAGGGACAGGGTGGATTGGAATGAGCAGTTCTTC. Protein: CASRDRVDWNEQFF. Together with reference TRBV19 and TRBJ2-1, the CDR3 gives the full variable domain: DGGITQSPKYLFRKEGQNVTLSCEQNLNHDAMYWYRQDPGQGLRLIYYSQIVNDFQKGDIAEGYSVSREKKESFPLTVTSAQKNPTAFYLCASRDRVDWNEQFFGPGTRLTVL.

The V call is TRBV7-9, the J call TRBJ2-2; D is unresolved. The CDR3 is 12 residues long. Per the germline V gene, CDR1 is SEHNR and CDR2 is FQNEAQ (reference sequence). Trimming shortened V by 5 bases and J by 5 bases, and 6 bases separated the two germline ends. In DNA, the CDR3 is TGTGCCAGCAGCCGAAAGACCGGGGAGCTGTTTTTT. Translated: CASSRKTGELFF.

This clone was found a few times. The gene calls are TRBV5-6 and TRBJ2-2; a weak D match, TRBD2 (5 bases). The CDR3 is made up of 16 amino acids. Trimming stripped 4 bases from V and 5 bases from J, with 18 bases between. Germline V gene sequence: CDR1 SGHDT, CDR2 YYEEEE. This CDR3 reads CASSHIPGRGTGELFF. DNA for the CDR3: TGTGCCAGCAGCCACATCCCCGGACGGGGAACCGGGGAGCTGTTTTTT.

V usage is TRBV7-9 and J usage is TRBJ1-3; 9 bases are shared with TRBD1. Unmatched junction bases numbered 6, after V lost 5 bases and J lost 4 bases. Per the germline V gene, CDR1 is SEHNR and CDR2 is FQNEAQ (reference sequence). The CDR3 has 15 amino acids. In DNA form, the CDR3 reads TGTGCCAGCAGCCGGGACAGGGTCTCGGGAAACACCATATATTTT. Translated: CASSRDRVSGNTIYF.

This chain uses TRBV2 with TRBJ2-5, with TRBD2 matching over 11 bases. This CDR3 has 14 amino acids. J was trimmed by 4 bases and V by 4 bases; bases with no gene match: 2. In germline, CDR1 is SNHLY, CDR2 FYNNEI. The CDR3 is CASSGSGGGETQYF. As DNA, the CDR3 is TGTGCCAGCAGTGGTAGCGGGGGGGGAGAGACCCAGTACTTC. The variable domain in full, with the rest retrieved from reference TRBV2 and TRBJ2-5, is EPEVTQTPSHQVTQMGQEVILRCVPISNHLYFYWYRQILGQKVEFLVSFYNNEISEKSEIFDDQFSVERPDGSNFTLKIRSTKLEDSAMYFCASSGSGGGETQYFGPGTRLLVL.

CDR3 nucleotides: TGTGCCAGCAGCCAAGTTAGTGGGAGACGCGATACGCAGTATTTT. This encodes CASSQVSGRRDTQYF. This rearrangement joins TRBV3-1 (or the pseudogene TRBV3-2) to TRBJ2-3; perhaps TRBD2 as D (5 bases). Germline V gene lookup returns CDR1 LGHDT and CDR2 YNNKEL (reference sequence). V lost 1 base, J lost 6 bases, and 14 bases lay in between. This CDR3 spans 15 amino acids.

The gene calls are TRBV7-2 and TRBJ1-5, with D perhaps matching TRBD1 (6 bases). Germline assignment: CDR1 SGHTA and CDR2 FQGNSA. Trimming pared 5 bases from V and 0 bases from J, leaving 11 bases between. CDR3 length equals 15 residues. The CDR3 DNA reads as TGTGCCAGCAGCACCGGACAGTCTAGCAATCAGCCCCAGCATTTT. As protein: CASSTGQSSNQPQHF.